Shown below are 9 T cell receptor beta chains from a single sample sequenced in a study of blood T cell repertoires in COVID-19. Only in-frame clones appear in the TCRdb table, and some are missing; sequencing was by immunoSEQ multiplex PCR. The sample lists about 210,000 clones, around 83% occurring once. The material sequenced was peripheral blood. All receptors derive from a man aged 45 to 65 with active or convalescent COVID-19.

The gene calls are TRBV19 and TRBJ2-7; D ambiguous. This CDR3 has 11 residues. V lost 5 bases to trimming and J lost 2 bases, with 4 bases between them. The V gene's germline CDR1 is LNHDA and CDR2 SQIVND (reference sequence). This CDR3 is CASSFAYEQYF. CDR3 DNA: TGTGCCAGTAGTTTCGCCTACGAGCAGTACTTC.

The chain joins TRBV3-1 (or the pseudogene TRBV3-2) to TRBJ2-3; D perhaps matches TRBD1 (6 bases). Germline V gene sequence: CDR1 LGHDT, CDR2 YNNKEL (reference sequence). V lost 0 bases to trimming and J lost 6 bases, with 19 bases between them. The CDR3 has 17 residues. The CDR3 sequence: CASSQDRDRRLGDTQYF. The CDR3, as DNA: TGTGCCAGCAGCCAAGATAGAGACAGGAGGTTAGGGGATACGCAGTATTTT.

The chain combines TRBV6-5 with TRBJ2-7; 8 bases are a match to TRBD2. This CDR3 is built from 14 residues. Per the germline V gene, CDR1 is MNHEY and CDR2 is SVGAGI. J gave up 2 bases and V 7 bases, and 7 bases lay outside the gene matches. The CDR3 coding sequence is TGTGCCAGCACTAATGCGGGGGGCCCCTACGAGCAGTACTTC. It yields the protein CASTNAGGPYEQYF.

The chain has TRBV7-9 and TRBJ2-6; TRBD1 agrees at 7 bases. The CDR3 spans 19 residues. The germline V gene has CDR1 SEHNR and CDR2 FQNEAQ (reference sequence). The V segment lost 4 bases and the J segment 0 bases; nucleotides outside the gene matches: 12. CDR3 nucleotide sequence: TGTGCCAGCAGCTGGGATCCGGGACAGTTCACCTCTGGGGCCAACGTCCTGACTTTC. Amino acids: CASSWDPGQFTSGANVLTF.

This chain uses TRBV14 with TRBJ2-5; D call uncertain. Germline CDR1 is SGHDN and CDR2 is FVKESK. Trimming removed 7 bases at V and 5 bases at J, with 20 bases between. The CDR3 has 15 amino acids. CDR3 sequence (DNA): TGTGCCAGCACCCCCGGTGTAACCTCCGGGGAGACCCAGTACTTC. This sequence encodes CASTPGVTSGETQYF.

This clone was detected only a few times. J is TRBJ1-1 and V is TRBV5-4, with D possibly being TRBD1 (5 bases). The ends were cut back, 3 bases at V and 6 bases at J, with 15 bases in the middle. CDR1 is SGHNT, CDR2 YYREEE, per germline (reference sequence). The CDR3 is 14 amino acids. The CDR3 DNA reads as TGTGCCAGCAGCTCCAGGGCCACTACAGCTGAAGCTTTCTTT. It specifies CASSSRATTAEAFF.

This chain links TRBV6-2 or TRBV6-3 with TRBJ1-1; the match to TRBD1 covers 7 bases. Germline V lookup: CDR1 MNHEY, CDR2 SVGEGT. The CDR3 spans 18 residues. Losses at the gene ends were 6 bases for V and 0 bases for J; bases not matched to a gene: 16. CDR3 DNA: TGTGCCAGCAGCATAAATGACGACGGGACAGCCCTGAACACTGAAGCTTTCTTT. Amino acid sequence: CASSINDDGTALNTEAFF.

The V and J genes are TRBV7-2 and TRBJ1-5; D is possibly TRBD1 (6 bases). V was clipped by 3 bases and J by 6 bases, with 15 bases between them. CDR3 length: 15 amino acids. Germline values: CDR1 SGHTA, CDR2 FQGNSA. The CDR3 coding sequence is TGTGCCAGCAGCTTCGAGGCAGGGGAAGGTCAGCCCCAGCATTTT. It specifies CASSFEAGEGQPQHF. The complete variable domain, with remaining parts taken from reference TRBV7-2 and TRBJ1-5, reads GAGVSQSPSNKVTEKGKDVELRCDPISGHTALYWYRQSLGQGLEFLIYFQGNSAPDKSGLPSDRFSAERTGGSVSTLTIQRTQQEDSAVYLCASSFEAGEGQPQHFGDGTRLSIL.

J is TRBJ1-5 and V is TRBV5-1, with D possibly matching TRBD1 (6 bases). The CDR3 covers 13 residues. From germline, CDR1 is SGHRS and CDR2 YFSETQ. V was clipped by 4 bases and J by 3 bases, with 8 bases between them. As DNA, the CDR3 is TGCGCCAGCAGCACAGGGACCAATCAGCCCCAGCATTTT. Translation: CASSTGTNQPQHF.